What follows are 24 T cell receptor beta chains derived from one specimen sequenced in a study of cytomegalovirus exposure and HLA in healthy donors. It was with 60 Vbeta and 13 Jbeta primers that the PCR ran. Assay: immunoSEQ multiplex PCR; the TCRdb copy retains only in-frame clones and omits some. The sample contains approximately 150,000 clones, approximately 72% of which appear only once. Sequenced: PBMCs. The receptors stem from a human donor in good health.

The genes are TRBV5-4 and TRBJ2-2; TRBD1 might be the D (7 bases). V lost 4 bases to trimming and J lost 5 bases, with 18 bases between them. This CDR3 has 16 amino acids. Germline V gene data show CDR1 as SGHNT and CDR2 as YYREEE (reference sequence). The CDR3 is CASSPGAGQNTGELFF. CDR3 DNA: TGTGCCAGCAGCCCTGGTGCGGGACAGAATACCGGGGAGCTGTTTTTT. Full variable domain (remainder filled in from reference TRBV5-4 and TRBJ2-2): ETGVTQSPTHLIKTRGQQVTLRCSSQSGHNTVSWYQQALGQGPQFIFQYYREEENGRGNFPPRFSGLQFPNYSSELNVNALELDDSALYLCASSPGAGQNTGELFFGEGSRLTVL.

The rearrangement links TRBV4-1 to TRBJ1-2, with D perhaps matching TRBD1 (5 bases). The CDR3 covers 15 residues. V lost 2 bases, J lost 5 bases, and 15 bases lay in between. Germline V gene lookup returns CDR1 MGHRA and CDR2 YSYEKL. Here the CDR3 reads CASSQRQDSTYGYTF. CDR3 in DNA: TGCGCCAGCAGCCAACGCCAAGACAGTACATATGGCTACACCTTC.

The chain couples TRBV6-5 to TRBJ1-1; D remains unclear. The CDR3 covers 14 residues. Per germline, CDR1 MNHEY and CDR2 SVGAGI. With 0 bases removed from V and 1 base from J, the gap between germline ends came to 6 bases. DNA of the CDR3: TGTGCCAGCAGTTACTCGGGGAGGAACACTGAAGCTTTCTTT. The encoded protein is CASSYSGRNTEAFF.

V gene TRBV19 combines with J gene TRBJ1-2; D unresolved. V dropped 6 bases and J dropped 5 bases, with 10 bases sitting between them. The CDR3 totals 12 residues. The V gene's germline CDR1 is LNHDA and CDR2 SQIVND (reference sequence). As DNA, the CDR3 is TGTGCCAGTAGCCTAGACGAATATGGCTACACCTTC. Its protein is CASSLDEYGYTF.

The gene calls are TRBV5-1 and TRBJ2-5; 10 nucleotides line up with TRBD2. The CDR3 sequence is 14 residues long. V gave up 4 bases and J gave up 2 bases; unmatched junction bases: 2. Germline CDR1 and CDR2: SGHRS and YFSETQ. CDR3 bases: TGCGCCAGCAGCCAGACTAGCGGGCAAGAGACCCAGTACTTC. Residues: CASSQTSGQETQYF.

The chain combines TRBV4-1 with TRBJ2-7, with 7 positions matching TRBD1. There are 16 residues in the CDR3. Germline V gives CDR1 MGHRA, CDR2 YSYEKL. Germline trimming cut 0 bases from V and 3 bases from J; bases unmatched to any gene: 8. In nucleotides, the CDR3 is TGCGCCAGCAGCCAAGATCTGGGGACAGTGGGCTACGAGCAGTACTTC. Encoded protein: CASSQDLGTVGYEQYF.

This sequence joins TRBV6-6 and TRBJ1-5, with 8 bases matching TRBD1. The CDR3 is 13 amino acids. V gave up 8 bases and J gave up 5 bases; unmatched junction bases: 5. CDR1 MNHNY and CDR2 SVGAGI come from the germline V gene (reference sequence). CDR3 in DNA: TGTGCCAGCTTCAGGGGGCACGATCAGCCCCAGCATTTT. It specifies CASFRGHDQPQHF.

This clone showed up just a few times. The chain is built from TRBV2 and TRBJ2-5, with 7 bases lining up with TRBD2. V lost 8 bases and J lost 5; bases outside the gene matches: 8. The CDR3 contains 13 residues. Germline-derived CDR1 and CDR2 are SNHLY and FYNNEI. This CDR3 reads CASGAGYEETQYF. DNA for the CDR3: TGTGCCAGCGGAGCGGGGTATGAGGAGACCCAGTACTTC. The whole variable domain, remainder taken from reference TRBV2 and TRBJ2-5, is EPEVTQTPSHQVTQMGQEVILRCVPISNHLYFYWYRQILGQKVEFLVSFYNNEISEKSEIFDDQFSVERPDGSNFTLKIRSTKLEDSAMYFCASGAGYEETQYFGPGTRLLVL.

This chain uses TRBV4-3 with TRBJ1-6; D not resolved. Germline CDR1 reads LGHNA; CDR2 reads YSLEER. V was pared by 1 base and J by 6 bases, with 10 bases between. The CDR3 covers 15 residues. The CDR3 is CASSQARLINSPLHF. In DNA form, the CDR3 reads TGCGCCAGCAGCCAAGCGCGGCTTATTAATTCACCCCTCCACTTT.

The rearrangement links TRBV19 to TRBJ1-1, with 9 bases lining up with TRBD1. After removal of 1 base from V and 4 bases from J, the junction contained 4 bases not matched to a gene. The CDR3 spans 15 residues. The V gene's germline CDR1 is LNHDA and CDR2 SQIVND (reference sequence). Here the CDR3 reads CASSIALTGGTEAFF. The CDR3 DNA reads as TGTGCCAGTAGTATAGCCCTGACAGGGGGCACTGAAGCTTTCTTT.

This chain uses TRBV7-3 with TRBJ1-2; 7 bases are shared with TRBD1. The CDR3 loop spans 14 amino acids. V lost 5 bases and J lost 1; bases outside the gene matches: 4. CDR1 is SGHTA, CDR2 FQGTGA, per germline. Here the CDR3 reads CASSPTGDNYGYTF. The CDR3 DNA reads as TGTGCCAGCAGCCCTACAGGGGATAACTATGGCTACACCTTC. The full variable domain, rest sourced from reference TRBV7-3 and TRBJ1-2, is GAGVSQTPSNKVTEKGKYVELRCDPISGHTALYWYRQSLGQGPEFLIYFQGTGAADDSGLPNDRFFAVRPEGSVSTLKIQRTERGDSAVYLCASSPTGDNYGYTFGSGTRLTVV.

This clone was seen a few times. The chain employs TRBV25-1 and TRBJ1-1; 8 nucleotides match TRBD1. V gave up 6 bases and J gave up 3 bases; unmatched junction bases: 15. Germline V gene data show CDR1 as MGHDK and CDR2 as SYGVNS. CDR3 length: 17 residues. This chain's CDR3 is CASRPSGTGKVYTEAFF. CDR3 bases: TGTGCCAGCAGACCTTCCGGGACAGGAAAAGTGTACACTGAAGCTTTCTTT. The entire variable domain, with the rest obtained from reference TRBV25-1 and TRBJ1-1, is as follows: EADIYQTPRYLVIGTGKKITLECSQTMGHDKMYWYQQDPGMELHLIHYSYGVNSTEKGDLSSESTVSRIRTEHFPLTLESARPSHTSQYLCASRPSGTGKVYTEAFFGQGTRLTVV.

This clone was found a few times. CDR3 amino acids: CASSYWDRDYEQYF. The CDR3 nucleotides read TGTGCCAGCAGTTACTGGGACAGGGACTACGAGCAGTACTTC. The chain joins TRBV6-5 to TRBJ2-7; 9 bases fit TRBD1. V lost 1 base and J lost 3; bases outside the gene matches: 1. Germline-derived CDR1 and CDR2 are MNHEY and SVGAGI. This CDR3 region has 14 residues.

The rearrangement uses TRBV7-2 and TRBJ2-7; D is undetermined. CDR1 is SGHTA and CDR2 is FQGNSA in the germline V gene. Trimming stripped 1 base from V and 3 bases from J, with 10 bases between. The CDR3 extends over 14 amino acids. The DNA for the CDR3 is TGTGCCAGCAGCTTAGGGCAGGTGAGCTACGAGCAGTACTTC. Translation gives CASSLGQVSYEQYF.

This clone has a handful of counts. The chain uses TRBV5-1 and TRBJ2-5; D possibly corresponds to TRBD1 (5 bases). The CDR3 length is 15 residues. Germline CDR1 and CDR2: SGHRS and YFSETQ. Trimming stripped 1 base from V and 3 bases from J, with 13 bases between. CDR3 amino acids: CASSLYQGLKETQYF. CDR3 nucleotides: TGCGCCAGCAGCTTGTACCAGGGTCTAAAAGAGACCCAGTACTTC.

Concerning this clone itself: The same CDR3 also results from other DNA sequences found in this sample. This sequence joins TRBV25-1 and TRBJ2-5; the match to TRBD1 covers 7 bases. V lost 5 bases, J lost 5 bases, and 5 bases stayed unmatched. The CDR3 covers 13 residues. Germline values: CDR1 MGHDK, CDR2 SYGVNS. The CDR3 loop is CASSPRQGETQYF. DNA for the CDR3: TGTGCCAGCAGTCCTCGACAGGGCGAGACCCAGTACTTC.

J is TRBJ2-1 and V is TRBV29-1; 7 bases agree with TRBD1. V gave up 4 bases and J gave up 9 bases; unmatched junction bases: 3. The CDR3 extends over 11 amino acids. CDR1 SQVTM and CDR2 ANQGSEA come from the germline V gene. The CDR3: CSVGGGSEQFF. In nucleotides, the CDR3 is TGCAGCGTTGGAGGGGGCAGTGAGCAGTTCTTC.

The chain uses TRBV19 and TRBJ2-3; the match to TRBD1 covers 8 bases. The germline CDR1 and CDR2 sequences are LNHDA and SQIVND (reference sequence). This CDR3 comprises 13 residues. V dropped 6 bases and J dropped 6; count of bases not matched to a gene: 5. The CDR3 bases are TGTGCCAGTAGCCAGGGGGCGAGGGATACGCAGTATTTT. Amino acid sequence: CASSQGARDTQYF.

V is TRBV6-1 and J is TRBJ2-7; 9 nucleotides agree with TRBD1. The CDR3 length is 16 residues. The V segment lost 4 bases and the J segment 6 bases; nucleotides outside the gene matches: 13. In germline, CDR1 is MNHNS, CDR2 SASEGT. The CDR3: CASSVNTGGASREQYF. The CDR3, as DNA: TGTGCCAGCAGTGTAAACACAGGGGGCGCGTCTCGCGAGCAGTACTTC.

This clone was observed once. This chain's CDR3 is CASSPSVGGTEAFF. CDR3 sequence (DNA): TGTGCCAGCTCACCATCCGTGGGGGGAACTGAAGCTTTCTTT. The V and J genes are TRBV18 and TRBJ1-1, with D possibly TRBD1 on 5 matching bases. The CDR3 length is 14 residues. The germline CDR1 and CDR2 sequences are KGHSH and LQKENI. With 2 bases removed from V and 5 bases from J, the gap between germline ends came to 12 bases.

This sequence joins TRBV19 and TRBJ1-5; 11 bases map to TRBD1. CDR3 length: 17 residues. CDR1 LNHDA and CDR2 SQIVND come from the germline V gene (reference sequence). V was pared by 1 base and J by 7 bases, with 9 bases of the junction left unmatched. The CDR3 coding sequence is TGTGCCAGTAGTATAGGGGCCGGGACAGGGGGTCGCCAGCCCCAGCATTTT. Its protein product is CASSIGAGTGGRQPQHF.

This clone was seen more than once but under ten times. This CDR3 is CASSATGGAAGANVLTF. The CDR3 bases are TGTGCCAGCAGCGCTACAGGGGGCGCAGCCGGGGCCAACGTCCTGACTTTC. The chain carries TRBV7-6 and TRBJ2-6, with 9 bases aligning to TRBD1. The CDR3 spans 17 residues. V dropped 5 bases and J dropped 4; count of bases not matched to a gene: 9. CDR1 and CDR2 (germline): SGHVS, FNYEAQ.

This chain connects TRBV6-5 to TRBJ2-7; D gene uncertain. This CDR3 region has 12 residues. Germline CDR1 and CDR2: MNHEY and SVGAGI. The V and J ends lost 5 bases and 3 bases respectively, with 8 bases between them. DNA of the CDR3: TGTGCCAGCAGTGAACTCCGCTACGAGCAGTACTTC. Its protein product is CASSELRYEQYF.

For this clone: This sample includes further DNA sequences coding for the same CDR3. The chain combines TRBV5-6 with TRBJ2-4; weak D call: TRBD1 (5 bases). V lost 4 bases, J lost 0 bases, and 8 bases lay in between. This CDR3 region has 14 residues. Germline CDR1 SGHDT, CDR2 YYEEEE. The DNA of the CDR3 is TGTGCCAGCAGCCAAGGGGTAGCCAAAAACATTCAGTACTTC. The encoded protein is CASSQGVAKNIQYF.